This T cell receptor (beta chain) originates from a study of blood T cells in healthy people across ages. Overall study findings and caveats: Fewer expanded clones and more diversity marked long-lived versus aged donors. Calculation of diversity from one million T cells yielded estimates considered to be underestimates.

Extractions gave at least 5 micrograms of total RNA per sample. This clonotype was observed a single time. As yet, its antigen is unknown. A clone one base away is much larger, so this may be a read error. Through a sample-barcoded 5' primer and a J-beta primer mix, a second PCR was run for roughly 7 to 12 cycles. Each of the cDNA molecules was tagged by a template-switch adaptor with 12 random nucleotides. TCRdb passed the 5' RACE reads through MiXCR, listing each CDR3 protein once. The sample gives some 1.7 million distinct CDR3 sequences, over 25% of which show up once; 6.5% to 8.5% is in the top ten. The clonotype comes from a woman in her twenties or thirties in good health. The specimen was blood.

The CDR3 protein is CGVQGTSGNNEQFF. The CDR3 DNA reads TGCGGCGTCCAGGGAACTAGCGGCAACAATGAGCAGTTCTTC. This chain uses TRBV29-1 with TRBJ2-1; 8 bases are shared with TRBD2. Germline loops: CDR1 SQVTM, CDR2 ANQGSEA. There are 14 residues in the CDR3.